This TCR beta chain was identified in a study of blood T cell repertoires in COVID-19. Study summary: Sample material is recorded as cDNA or gDNA derived from T cells, B-cell-depleted T cells, or PBMCs.

V lost 2 bases, J lost 5 bases, and 7 bases stayed unmatched. CDR1 and CDR2 from the germline V gene are SGHDN and FVKESK. The CDR3 runs to 15 residues. Method: immunoSEQ multiplex PCR; TCRdb's copy keeps in-frame clones and lacks some. The sample shows hundreds of thousands of clones, 70% to 90% of them seen only once. In assigning cohorts, the study relied on participant-reported clinical history. The rearrangement uses TRBV14 and TRBJ2-7; 9 bases align to TRBD1. The sequenced material came from PBMCs or T cells enriched from blood (not recorded which). The sequence was collected from a woman in her 50s who had recovered from COVID-19. CDR3 nucleotide sequence: TGTGCCAGCAGCCAAAATTGGGACAGGGCCCACGAGCAGTACTTC. It codes for CASSQNWDRAHEQYF.